The entry below gives a single T cell receptor (beta chain) sequence along with its context. As yet, its antigen is unknown. The data were obtained in a study of cytomegalovirus exposure and HLA in healthy donors. Study information: Around 87 million unique TCRs, all from HLA-typed donors, were included in an early release of the data. Study observations and caveats: A further, later analysis showed that HLA-associated TCR beta chains (compared with equally common others) were more clonally expanded.

The CDR3 has 18 amino acids. With V trimmed by 2 bases and J by 0 bases, 12 bases remained unmatched. From germline, CDR1 is SGHRS and CDR2 YFSETQ. This cohort consisted of healthy bone marrow donors. Likely unrecorded immune exposures existed in these nominally healthy donors. Primers included in the PCR were 60 Vbeta and 13 Jbeta primers. The assay was immunoSEQ multiplex PCR, and TCRdb's table has in-frame clones only and misses some. Altogether around 180,000 clones are present, 80% to 90% being singletons, with the ten largest covering nearly 2.5%. Sequenced: PBMCs. The source of this sequence is a male donor in good health and CMV-seronegative. This chain joins TRBV5-1 and TRBJ2-3, with TRBD2 matching 7 bases. The CDR3 DNA reads as TGCGCCAGCAGCTTAGGGCTAGCGGACCGACCGAGCACAGATACGCAGTATTTT. Amino acid sequence: CASSLGLADRPSTDTQYF. Combining the CDR3 with reference TRBV5-1 and TRBJ2-3 gives the whole variable domain KAGVTQTPRYLIKTRGQQVTLSCSPISGHRSVSWYQQTPGQGLQFLFEYFSETQRNKGNFPGRFSGRQFSNSRSEMNVSTLELGDSALYLCASSLGLADRPSTDTQYFGPGTRLTVL.